This T cell receptor (beta chain) was found in a study of T cell changes during pregnancy in multiple sclerosis. Profiling relied on immunoSEQ multiplex PCR, and the TCRdb table lists in-frame clones only, not all of them. The table has about 89,000 clones, roughly nine tenths seen once. The CDR3 consists of 14 residues. Germline CDR1 and CDR2: LNHDA and SQIVND (reference sequence). V shed 9 bases, J shed 3 bases, and the junction held 8 bases outside the gene matches. The clonotype originates from a female donor in good health, enrolled as a control in a pregnancy study. The gene calls are TRBV19 and TRBJ1-2; 9 positions agree with TRBD1. Sequenced here: peripheral blood, sampled after pregnancy. CDR3 nucleotides: TGTGCCAGCGAAGAGGGACAGGGCGACTATGGCTACACCTTC. This sequence encodes CASEEGQGDYGYTF.